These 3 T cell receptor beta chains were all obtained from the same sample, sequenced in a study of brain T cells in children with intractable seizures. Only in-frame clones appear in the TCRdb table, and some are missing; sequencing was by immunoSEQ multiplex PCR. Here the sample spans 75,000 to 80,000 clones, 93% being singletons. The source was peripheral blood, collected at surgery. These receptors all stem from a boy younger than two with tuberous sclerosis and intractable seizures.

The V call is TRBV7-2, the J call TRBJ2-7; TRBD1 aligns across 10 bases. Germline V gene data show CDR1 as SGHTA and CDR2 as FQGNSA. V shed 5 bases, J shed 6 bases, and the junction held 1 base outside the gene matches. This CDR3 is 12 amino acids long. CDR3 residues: CASSRDRGEQYF. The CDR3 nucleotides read TGTGCCAGCAGCCGGGACAGGGGCGAGCAGTACTTC.

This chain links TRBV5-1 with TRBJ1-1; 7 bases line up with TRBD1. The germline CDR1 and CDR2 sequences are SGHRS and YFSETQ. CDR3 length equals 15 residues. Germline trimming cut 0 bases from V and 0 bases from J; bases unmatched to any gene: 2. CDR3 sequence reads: CASSLVQGMNTEAFF. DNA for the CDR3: TGCGCCAGCAGCTTGGTACAGGGGATGAACACTGAAGCTTTCTTT.

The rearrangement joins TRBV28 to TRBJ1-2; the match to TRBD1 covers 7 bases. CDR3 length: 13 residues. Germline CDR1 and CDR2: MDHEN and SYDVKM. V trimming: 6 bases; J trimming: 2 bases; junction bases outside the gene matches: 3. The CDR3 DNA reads TGTGCCAGCAGCTCGGGACAGAACTATGGCTACACCTTC. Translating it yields CASSSGQNYGYTF.